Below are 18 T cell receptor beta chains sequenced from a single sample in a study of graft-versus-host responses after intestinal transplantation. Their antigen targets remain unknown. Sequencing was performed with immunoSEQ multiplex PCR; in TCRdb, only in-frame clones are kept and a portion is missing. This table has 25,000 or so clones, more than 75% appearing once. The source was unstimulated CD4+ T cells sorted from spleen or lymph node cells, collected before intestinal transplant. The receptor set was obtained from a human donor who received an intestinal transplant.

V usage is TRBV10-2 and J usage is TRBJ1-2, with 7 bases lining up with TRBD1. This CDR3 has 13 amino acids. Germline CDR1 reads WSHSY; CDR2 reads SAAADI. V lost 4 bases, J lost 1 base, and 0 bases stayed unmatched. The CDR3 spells CASSGQGNYGYTF. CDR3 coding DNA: TGCGCCAGCAGTGGACAGGGTAACTATGGCTACACCTTC.

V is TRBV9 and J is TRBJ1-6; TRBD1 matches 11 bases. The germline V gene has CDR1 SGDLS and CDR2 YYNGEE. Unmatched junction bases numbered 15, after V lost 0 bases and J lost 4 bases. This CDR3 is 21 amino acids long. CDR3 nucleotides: TGTGCCAGCAGCGTAGTGCCGCGCCGGGACAGGGGGGTCTTGTATAATTCACCCCTCCACTTT. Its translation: CASSVVPRRDRGVLYNSPLHF.

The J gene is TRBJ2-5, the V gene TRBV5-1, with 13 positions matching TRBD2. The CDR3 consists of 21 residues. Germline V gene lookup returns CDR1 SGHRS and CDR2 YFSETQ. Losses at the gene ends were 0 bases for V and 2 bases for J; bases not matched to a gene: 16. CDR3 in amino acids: CASSLVVRTGQLAGGQETQYF. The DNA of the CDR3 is TGCGCCAGCAGCTTGGTGGTCAGGACGGGCCAACTAGCGGGAGGGCAAGAGACCCAGTACTTC.

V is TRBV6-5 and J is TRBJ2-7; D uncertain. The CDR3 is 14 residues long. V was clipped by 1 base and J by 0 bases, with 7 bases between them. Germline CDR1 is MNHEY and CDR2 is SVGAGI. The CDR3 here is CASSYLASSYEQYF. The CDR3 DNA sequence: TGTGCCAGCAGTTACTTGGCCTCCTCCTACGAGCAGTACTTC.

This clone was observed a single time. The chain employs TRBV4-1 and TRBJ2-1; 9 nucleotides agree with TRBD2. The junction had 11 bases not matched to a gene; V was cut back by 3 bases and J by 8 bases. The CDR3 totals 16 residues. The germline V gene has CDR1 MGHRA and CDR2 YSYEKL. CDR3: CASSQPTPGLAYEQFF. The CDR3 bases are TGCGCCAGCAGCCAGCCCACTCCGGGACTAGCCTATGAGCAGTTCTTC.

CDR3: CTSSQVEPDRTVTYGYTF. In DNA form, the CDR3 reads TGCACCAGCAGCCAAGTTGAACCTGACCGGACAGTAACATATGGCTACACCTTC. The chain is built from TRBV1 and TRBJ1-2; the table assigns TRBD1, which was not confirmed against the DNA. TRBV1 is a pseudogene. This CDR3 has 18 amino acids.

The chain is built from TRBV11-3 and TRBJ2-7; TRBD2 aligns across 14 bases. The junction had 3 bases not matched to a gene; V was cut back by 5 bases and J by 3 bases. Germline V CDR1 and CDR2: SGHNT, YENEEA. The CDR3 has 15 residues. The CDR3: CASSPGLAGDYEQYF. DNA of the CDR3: TGTGCCAGCAGCCCGGGACTAGCGGGAGACTACGAGCAGTACTTC.

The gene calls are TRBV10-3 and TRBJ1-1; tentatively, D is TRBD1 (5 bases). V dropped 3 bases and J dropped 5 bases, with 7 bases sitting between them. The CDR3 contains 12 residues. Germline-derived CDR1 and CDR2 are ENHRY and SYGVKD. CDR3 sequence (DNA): TGTGCCATCAGTGACCGGGGGACTGAAGCTTTCTTT. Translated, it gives CAISDRGTEAFF.

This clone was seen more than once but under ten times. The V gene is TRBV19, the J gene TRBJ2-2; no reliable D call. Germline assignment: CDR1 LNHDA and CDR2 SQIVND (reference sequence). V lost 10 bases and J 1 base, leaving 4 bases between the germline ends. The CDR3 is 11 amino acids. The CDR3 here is CATGNTGELFF. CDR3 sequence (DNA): TGTGCCACAGGGAACACCGGGGAGCTGTTTTTT.

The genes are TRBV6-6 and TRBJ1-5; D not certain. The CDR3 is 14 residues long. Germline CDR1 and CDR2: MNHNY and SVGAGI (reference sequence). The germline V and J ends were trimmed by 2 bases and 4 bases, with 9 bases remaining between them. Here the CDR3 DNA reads TGTGCCAGCAGTTACAAGACGGAGAATCAGCCCCAGCATTTT. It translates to CASSYKTENQPQHF.

The CDR3 spells CASSYGGKPQHF. Here the CDR3 DNA reads TGTGCCAGCAGTTACGGAGGGAAGCCCCAGCATTTT. V is TRBV6-6 and J is TRBJ1-5; D gene ambiguous. The CDR3 runs to 12 residues. Germline CDR1 is MNHNY and CDR2 is SVGAGI (reference sequence). Trimming pared 2 bases from V and 8 bases from J, leaving 7 bases between.

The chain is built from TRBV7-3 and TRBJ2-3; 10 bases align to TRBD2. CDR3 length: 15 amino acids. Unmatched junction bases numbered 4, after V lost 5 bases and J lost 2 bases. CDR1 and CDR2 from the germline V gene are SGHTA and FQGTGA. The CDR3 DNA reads TGTGCCAGCAGCCCTCTAGCGGGGGTCACAGATACGCAGTATTTT. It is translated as CASSPLAGVTDTQYF.

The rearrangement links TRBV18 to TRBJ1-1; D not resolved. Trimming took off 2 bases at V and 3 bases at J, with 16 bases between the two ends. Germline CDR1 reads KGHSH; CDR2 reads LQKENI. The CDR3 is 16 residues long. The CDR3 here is CASSPIIPRSDTEAFF. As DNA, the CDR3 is TGTGCCAGCTCACCAATCATCCCCAGGTCAGACACTGAAGCTTTCTTT.

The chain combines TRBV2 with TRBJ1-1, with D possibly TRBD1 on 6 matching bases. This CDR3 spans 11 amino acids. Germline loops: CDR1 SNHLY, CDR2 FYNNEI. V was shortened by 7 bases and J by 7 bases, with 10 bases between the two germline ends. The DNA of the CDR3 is TGTGCCAGCAAGGGGGTGGGTGAAGCTTTCTTT. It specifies CASKGVGEAFF.

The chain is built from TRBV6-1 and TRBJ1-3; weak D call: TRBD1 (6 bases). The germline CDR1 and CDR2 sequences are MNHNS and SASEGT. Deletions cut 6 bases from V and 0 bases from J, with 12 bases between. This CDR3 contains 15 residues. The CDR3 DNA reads TGTGCCAGCAGGCCGGACAGCGTCTCTGGAAACACCATATATTTT. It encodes CASRPDSVSGNTIYF.

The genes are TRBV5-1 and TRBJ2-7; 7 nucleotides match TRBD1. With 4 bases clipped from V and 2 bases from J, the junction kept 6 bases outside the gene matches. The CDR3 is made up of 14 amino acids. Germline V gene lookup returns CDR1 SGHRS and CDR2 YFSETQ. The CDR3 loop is CASSTLGTAYEQYF. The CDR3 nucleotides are TGCGCCAGCAGCACACTGGGGACAGCCTACGAGCAGTACTTC.

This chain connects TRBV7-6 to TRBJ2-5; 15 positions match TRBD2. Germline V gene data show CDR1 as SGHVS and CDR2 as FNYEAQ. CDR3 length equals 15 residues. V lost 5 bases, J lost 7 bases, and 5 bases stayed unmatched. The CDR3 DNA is TGTGCCAGCAGCAACAGGACTAGCGGGGGGGCGACCCAGTACTTC. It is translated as CASSNRTSGGATQYF.

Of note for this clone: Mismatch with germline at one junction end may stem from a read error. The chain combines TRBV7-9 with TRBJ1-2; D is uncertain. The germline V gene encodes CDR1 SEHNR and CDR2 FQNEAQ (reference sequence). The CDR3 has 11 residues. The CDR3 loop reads CASRGNSGYTF. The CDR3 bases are TGTGCCAGCCGAGGCAACTCTGGCTACACCTTC.